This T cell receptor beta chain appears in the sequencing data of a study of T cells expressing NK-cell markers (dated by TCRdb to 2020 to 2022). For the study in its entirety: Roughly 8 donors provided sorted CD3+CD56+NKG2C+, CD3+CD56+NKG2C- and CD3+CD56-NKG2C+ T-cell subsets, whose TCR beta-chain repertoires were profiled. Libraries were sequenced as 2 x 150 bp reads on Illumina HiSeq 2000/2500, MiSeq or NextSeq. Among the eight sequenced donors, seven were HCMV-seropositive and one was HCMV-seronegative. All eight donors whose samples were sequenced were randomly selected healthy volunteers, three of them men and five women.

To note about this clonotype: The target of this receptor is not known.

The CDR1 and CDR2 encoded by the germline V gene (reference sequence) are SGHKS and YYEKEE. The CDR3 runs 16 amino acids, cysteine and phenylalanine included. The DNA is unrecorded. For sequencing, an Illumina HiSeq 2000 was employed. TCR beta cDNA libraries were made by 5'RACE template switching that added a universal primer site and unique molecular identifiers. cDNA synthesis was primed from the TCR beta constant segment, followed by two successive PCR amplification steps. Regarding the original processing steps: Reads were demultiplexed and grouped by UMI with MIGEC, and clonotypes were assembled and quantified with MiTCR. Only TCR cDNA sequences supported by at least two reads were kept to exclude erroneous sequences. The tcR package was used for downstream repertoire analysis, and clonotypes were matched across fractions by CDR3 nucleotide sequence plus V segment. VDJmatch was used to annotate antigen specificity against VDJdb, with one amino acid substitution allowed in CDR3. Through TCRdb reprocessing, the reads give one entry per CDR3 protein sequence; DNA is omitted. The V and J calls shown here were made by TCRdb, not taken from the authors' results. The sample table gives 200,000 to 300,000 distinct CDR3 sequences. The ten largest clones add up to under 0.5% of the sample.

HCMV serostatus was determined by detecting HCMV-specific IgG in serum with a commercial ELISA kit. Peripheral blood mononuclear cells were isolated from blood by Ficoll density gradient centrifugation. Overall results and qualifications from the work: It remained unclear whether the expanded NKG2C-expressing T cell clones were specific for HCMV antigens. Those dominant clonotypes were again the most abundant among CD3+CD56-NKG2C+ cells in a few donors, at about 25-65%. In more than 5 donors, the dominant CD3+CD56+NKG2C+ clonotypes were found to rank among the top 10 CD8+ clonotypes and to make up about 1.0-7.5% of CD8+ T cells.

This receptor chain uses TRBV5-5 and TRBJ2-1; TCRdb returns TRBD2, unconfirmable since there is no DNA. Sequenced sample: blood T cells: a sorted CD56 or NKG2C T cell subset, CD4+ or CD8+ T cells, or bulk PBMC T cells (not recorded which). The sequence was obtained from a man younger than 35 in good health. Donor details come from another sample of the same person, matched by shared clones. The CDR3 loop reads CASSLEGPPSYNEQFF.